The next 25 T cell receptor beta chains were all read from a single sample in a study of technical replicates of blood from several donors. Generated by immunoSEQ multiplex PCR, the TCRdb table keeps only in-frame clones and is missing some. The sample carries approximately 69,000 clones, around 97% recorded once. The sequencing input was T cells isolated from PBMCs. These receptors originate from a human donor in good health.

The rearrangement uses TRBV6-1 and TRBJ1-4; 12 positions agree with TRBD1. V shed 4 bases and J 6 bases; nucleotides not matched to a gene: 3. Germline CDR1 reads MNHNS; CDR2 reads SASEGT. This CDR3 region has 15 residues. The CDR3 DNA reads TGTGCCAGCAGTGCCGGGACAGGGGGCTATGAAAAACTGTTTTTT. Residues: CASSAGTGGYEKLFF.

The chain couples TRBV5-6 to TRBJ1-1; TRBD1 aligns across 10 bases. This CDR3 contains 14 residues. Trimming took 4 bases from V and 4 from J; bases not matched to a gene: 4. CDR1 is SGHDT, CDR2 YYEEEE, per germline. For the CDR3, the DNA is TGTGCCAGCAGCCCCCGGGACAGGGGCACTGAAGCTTTCTTT. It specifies CASSPRDRGTEAFF.

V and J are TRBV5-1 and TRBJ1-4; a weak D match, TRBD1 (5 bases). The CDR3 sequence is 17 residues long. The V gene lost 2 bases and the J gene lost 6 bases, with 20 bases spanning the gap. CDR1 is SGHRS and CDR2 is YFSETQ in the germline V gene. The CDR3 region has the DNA TGCGCCAGCAGCTTTTCGCCCGGGGGACCCGCGGATGAAAAACTGTTTTTT. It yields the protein CASSFSPGGPADEKLFF.

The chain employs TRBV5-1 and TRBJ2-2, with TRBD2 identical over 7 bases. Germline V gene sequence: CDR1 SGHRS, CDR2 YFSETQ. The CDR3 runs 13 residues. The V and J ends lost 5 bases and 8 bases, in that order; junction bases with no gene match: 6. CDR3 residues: CASRSGIDGELFF. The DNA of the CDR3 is TGCGCCAGCAGGAGCGGGATAGATGGGGAGCTGTTTTTT. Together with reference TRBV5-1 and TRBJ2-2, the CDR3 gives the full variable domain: KAGVTQTPRYLIKTRGQQVTLSCSPISGHRSVSWYQQTPGQGLQFLFEYFSETQRNKGNFPGRFSGRQFSNSRSEMNVSTLELGDSALYLCASRSGIDGELFFGEGSRLTVL.

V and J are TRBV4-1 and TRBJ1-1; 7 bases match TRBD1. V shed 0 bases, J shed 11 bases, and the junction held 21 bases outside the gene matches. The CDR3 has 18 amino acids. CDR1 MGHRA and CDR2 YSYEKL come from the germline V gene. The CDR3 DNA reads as TGCGCCAGCAGCCAAGACGGTGTGCTGGAGGGGGCCAGGGCTATGGCTTTCTTT. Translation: CASSQDGVLEGARAMAFF.

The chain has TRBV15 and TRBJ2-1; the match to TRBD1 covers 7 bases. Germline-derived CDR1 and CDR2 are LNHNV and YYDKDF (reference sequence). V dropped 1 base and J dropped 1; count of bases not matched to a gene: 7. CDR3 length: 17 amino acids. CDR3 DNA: TGTGCCACCAGCAGAGTTTGGGGGACAGAGTCCTACAATGAGCAGTTCTTC. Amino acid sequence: CATSRVWGTESYNEQFF.

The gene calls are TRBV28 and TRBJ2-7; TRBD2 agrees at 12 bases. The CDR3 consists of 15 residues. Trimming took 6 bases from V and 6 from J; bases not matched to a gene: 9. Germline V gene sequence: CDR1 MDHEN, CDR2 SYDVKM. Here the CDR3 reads CASSPSLAGGSEQYF. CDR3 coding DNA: TGTGCCAGCAGCCCCTCACTAGCGGGAGGATCCGAGCAGTACTTC. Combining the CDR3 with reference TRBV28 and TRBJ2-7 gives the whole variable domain DVKVTQSSRYLVKRTGEKVFLECVQDMDHENMFWYRQDPGLGLRLIYFSYDVKMKEKGDIPEGYSVSREKKERFSLILESASTNQTSMYLCASSPSLAGGSEQYFGPGTRLTVT.

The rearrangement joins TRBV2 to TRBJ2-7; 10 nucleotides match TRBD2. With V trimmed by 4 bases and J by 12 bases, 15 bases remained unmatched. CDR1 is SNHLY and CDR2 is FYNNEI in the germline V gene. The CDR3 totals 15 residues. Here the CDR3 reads CASSAGFGLAGAPYF. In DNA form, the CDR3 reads TGTGCCAGCAGTGCGGGCTTTGGGCTAGCGGGAGCTCCGTACTTC. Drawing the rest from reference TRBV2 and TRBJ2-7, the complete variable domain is EPEVTQTPSHQVTQMGQEVILRCVPISNHLYFYWYRQILGQKVEFLVSFYNNEISEKSEIFDDQFSVERPDGSNFTLKIRSTKLEDSAMYFCASSAGFGLAGAPYFGPGTRLTVT.

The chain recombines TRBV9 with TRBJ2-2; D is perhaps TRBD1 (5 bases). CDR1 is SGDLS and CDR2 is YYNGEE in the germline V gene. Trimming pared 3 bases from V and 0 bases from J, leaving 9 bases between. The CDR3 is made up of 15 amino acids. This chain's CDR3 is CASSEGLTNTGELFF. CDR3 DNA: TGTGCCAGCAGCGAGGGGCTTACGAACACCGGGGAGCTGTTTTTT.

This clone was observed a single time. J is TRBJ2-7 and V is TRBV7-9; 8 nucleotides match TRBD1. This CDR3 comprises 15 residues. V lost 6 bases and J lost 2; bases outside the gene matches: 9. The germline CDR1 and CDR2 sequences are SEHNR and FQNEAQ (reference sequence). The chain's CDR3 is CASRPPEDRAYEQYF. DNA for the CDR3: TGTGCCAGCAGACCCCCGGAGGACAGGGCCTACGAGCAGTACTTC. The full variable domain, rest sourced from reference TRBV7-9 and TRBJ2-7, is DTGVSQNPRHKITKRGQNVTFRCDPISEHNRLYWYRQTLGQGPEFLTYFQNEAQLEKSRLLSDRFSAERPKGSFSTLEIQRTEQGDSAMYLCASRPPEDRAYEQYFGPGTRLTVT.

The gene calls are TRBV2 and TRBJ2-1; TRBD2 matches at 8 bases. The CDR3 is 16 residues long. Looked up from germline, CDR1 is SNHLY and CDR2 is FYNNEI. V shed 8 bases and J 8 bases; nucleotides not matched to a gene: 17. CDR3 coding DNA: TGTGCCAGCGGGGCTACACTAGCGGTTAGCCGCGATGAGCAGTTCTTC. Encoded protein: CASGATLAVSRDEQFF. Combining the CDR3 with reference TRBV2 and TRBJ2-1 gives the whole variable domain EPEVTQTPSHQVTQMGQEVILRCVPISNHLYFYWYRQILGQKVEFLVSFYNNEISEKSEIFDDQFSVERPDGSNFTLKIRSTKLEDSAMYFCASGATLAVSRDEQFFGPGTRLTVL.

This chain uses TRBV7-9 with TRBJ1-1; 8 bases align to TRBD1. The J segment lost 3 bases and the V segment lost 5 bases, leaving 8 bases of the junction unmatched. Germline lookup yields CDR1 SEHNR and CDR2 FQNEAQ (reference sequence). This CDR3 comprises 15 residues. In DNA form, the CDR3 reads TGTGCCAGCAGCCCCAGGGGGCAAAGGGACACTGAAGCTTTCTTT. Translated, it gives CASSPRGQRDTEAFF.

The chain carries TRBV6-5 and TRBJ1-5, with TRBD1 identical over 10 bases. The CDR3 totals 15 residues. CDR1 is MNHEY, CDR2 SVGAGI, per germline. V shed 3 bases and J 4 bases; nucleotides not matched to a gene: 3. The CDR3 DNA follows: TGTGCCAGCAGTTATGGGACAGGGGTTAATCAGCCCCAGCATTTT. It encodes CASSYGTGVNQPQHF.

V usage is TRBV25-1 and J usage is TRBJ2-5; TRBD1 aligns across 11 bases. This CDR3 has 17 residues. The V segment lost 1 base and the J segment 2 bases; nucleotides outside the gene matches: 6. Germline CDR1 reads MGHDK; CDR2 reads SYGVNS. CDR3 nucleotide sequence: TGTGCCAGCAGTGAATTAGTAAGGGACAGGGGGCAAGAGACCCAGTACTTC. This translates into CASSELVRDRGQETQYF.

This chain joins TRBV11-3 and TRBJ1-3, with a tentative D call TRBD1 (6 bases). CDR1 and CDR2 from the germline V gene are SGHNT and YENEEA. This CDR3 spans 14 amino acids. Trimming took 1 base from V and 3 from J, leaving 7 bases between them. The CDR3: CASSLGGHGNTIYF. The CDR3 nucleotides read TGTGCCAGCAGCTTAGGGGGACATGGAAACACCATATATTTT.

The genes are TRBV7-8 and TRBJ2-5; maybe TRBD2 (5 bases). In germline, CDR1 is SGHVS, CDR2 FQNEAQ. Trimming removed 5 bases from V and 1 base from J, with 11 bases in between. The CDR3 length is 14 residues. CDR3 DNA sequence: TGTGCCAGCAGCCTCCTACTAGGCCAAGAGACCCAGTACTTC. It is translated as CASSLLLGQETQYF.

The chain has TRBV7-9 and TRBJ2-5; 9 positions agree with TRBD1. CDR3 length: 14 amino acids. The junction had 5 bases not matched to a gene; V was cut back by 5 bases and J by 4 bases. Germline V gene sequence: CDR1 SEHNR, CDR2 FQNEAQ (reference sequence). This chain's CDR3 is CASSKQGAPETQYF. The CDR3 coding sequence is TGTGCCAGCAGCAAACAGGGGGCCCCAGAGACCCAGTACTTC.

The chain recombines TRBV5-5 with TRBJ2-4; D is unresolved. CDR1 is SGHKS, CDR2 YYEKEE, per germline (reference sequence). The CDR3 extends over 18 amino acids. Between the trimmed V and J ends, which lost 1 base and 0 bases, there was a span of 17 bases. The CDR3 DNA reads TGTGCCAGCAGCTTGTTAAATCCGAAACTCATAGCCAAAAACATTCAGTACTTC. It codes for CASSLLNPKLIAKNIQYF.

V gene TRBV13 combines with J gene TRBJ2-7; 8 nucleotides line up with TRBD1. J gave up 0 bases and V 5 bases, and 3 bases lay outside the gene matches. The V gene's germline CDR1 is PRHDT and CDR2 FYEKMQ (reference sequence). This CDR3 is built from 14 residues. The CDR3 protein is CASSPGTGSYEQYF. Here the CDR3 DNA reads TGTGCCAGCAGCCCGGGGACAGGCTCCTACGAGCAGTACTTC.

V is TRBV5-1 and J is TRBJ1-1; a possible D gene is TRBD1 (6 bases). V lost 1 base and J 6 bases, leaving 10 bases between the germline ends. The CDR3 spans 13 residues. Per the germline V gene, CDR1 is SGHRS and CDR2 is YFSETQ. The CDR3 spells CASSLRGGPEAFF. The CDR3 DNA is TGCGCCAGCAGCTTGCGTGGGGGCCCTGAAGCTTTCTTT.

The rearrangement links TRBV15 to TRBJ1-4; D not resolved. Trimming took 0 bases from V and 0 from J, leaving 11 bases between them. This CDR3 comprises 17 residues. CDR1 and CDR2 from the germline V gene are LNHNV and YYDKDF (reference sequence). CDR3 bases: TGTGCCACCAGCAGAGATGGCCCTGAGGCAACTAATGAAAAACTGTTTTTT. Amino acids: CATSRDGPEATNEKLFF.

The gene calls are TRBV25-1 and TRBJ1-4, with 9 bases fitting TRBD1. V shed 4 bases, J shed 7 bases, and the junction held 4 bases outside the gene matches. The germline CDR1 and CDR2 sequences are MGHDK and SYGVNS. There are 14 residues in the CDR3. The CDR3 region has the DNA TGTGCCAGCAGTGCTACAGGGGGCATTGAAAAACTGTTTTTT. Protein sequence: CASSATGGIEKLFF. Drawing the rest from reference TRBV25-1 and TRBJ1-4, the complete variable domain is EADIYQTPRYLVIGTGKKITLECSQTMGHDKMYWYQQDPGMELHLIHYSYGVNSTEKGDLSSESTVSRIRTEHFPLTLESARPSHTSQYLCASSATGGIEKLFFGSGTQLSVL.

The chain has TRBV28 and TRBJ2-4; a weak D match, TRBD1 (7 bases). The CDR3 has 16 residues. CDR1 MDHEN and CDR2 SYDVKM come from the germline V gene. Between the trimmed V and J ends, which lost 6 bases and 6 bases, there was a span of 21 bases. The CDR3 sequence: CASSPLGGGLRNIQYF. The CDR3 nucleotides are TGTGCCAGCAGCCCCTTAGGAGGGGGCCTTAGAAACATTCAGTACTTC.

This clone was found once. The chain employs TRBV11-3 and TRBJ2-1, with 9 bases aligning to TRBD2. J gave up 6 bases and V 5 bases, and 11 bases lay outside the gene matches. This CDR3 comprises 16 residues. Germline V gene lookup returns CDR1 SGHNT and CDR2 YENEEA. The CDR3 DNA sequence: TGTGCCAGCAGCACCCCGACTAGCGGCAGCCCCAATGAGCAGTTCTTC. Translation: CASSTPTSGSPNEQFF.

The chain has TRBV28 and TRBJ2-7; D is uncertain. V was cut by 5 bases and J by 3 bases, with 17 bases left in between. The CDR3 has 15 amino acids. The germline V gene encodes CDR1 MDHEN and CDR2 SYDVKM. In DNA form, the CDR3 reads TGTGCCAGCAGTAAGGCACAGCCTAACATCTACGAGCAGTACTTC. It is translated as CASSKAQPNIYEQYF.